This T cell receptor (beta chain) was identified in a study of blood T cell repertoires in COVID-19. Across the whole study: Samples came from the United States, Italy and Spain, spanning acute and convalescent COVID-19.

CDR1 and CDR2 from the germline V gene are MDHEN and SYDVKM. Between the trimmed V and J ends, which lost 3 bases and 6 bases, there was a span of 21 bases. There are 17 residues in the CDR3. The study recruited people aged about 18 to 95 years across approximately 24 US areas. This table comes from immunoSEQ multiplex PCR, and its TCRdb copy is limited to in-frame clones, with some not included. The sample lists 150,000 to 200,000 clones, 65% to 85% seen once, with around 3.6% in the top ten. The chain uses TRBV28 and TRBJ2-1, with unresolved D. This sequence was found in a woman in her forties or fifties in a cohort exposed to, infected with or recovered from COVID-19 (not recorded which). Sequencing was carried out using PBMCs or T cells enriched from blood (not recorded which). The CDR3 DNA reads as TGTGCCAGCAGTTTTCGGCCCAGCCCAGTAGCTGGCAATGAGCAGTTCTTC. As protein: CASSFRPSPVAGNEQFF.